The subject of this entry is one TCR beta chain. With the read ending 3 residues before the CDR3 end, the germline J gene is used to fill in that end. TCRdb's copy holds only in-frame clones and misses some; the assay was immunoSEQ multiplex PCR. This table holds 28,000 or so clones. This specimen comes from a study of T cells in women clearing cervical HPV infection. Looked up from germline, CDR1 is SGHRS and CDR2 is YFSETQ. V was pared by 1 base and J by 6 bases, with 17 bases between. The CDR3 length is 15 residues. The genes are TRBV5-1 and TRBJ2-7; D not certain. The sample was blood buffy coat. The sequence was collected from a woman between 18 and 70 years old with a cervical HPV16 infection that either progressed to CIN3+ or cleared (not recorded which). CDR3 bases read: TGCGCCAGCAGCTTGCAGACGGGTCAGACGGGCGAG. The encoded protein is CASSLQTGQTGE. The full-length CDR3 reads as CASSLQTGQTGEQYF.